This TCR beta chain was identified in a study of metastatic and nonmetastatic thyroid tumors. There are a few counts of this clone. The authors' processing: Clinicopathological groups differed in CDR3, with these differences serving to build a distant-metastasis classifier for papillary thyroid cancer. TCRdb re-clonotyped the PCR reads via MiXCR. What appears here as the V and J calls and clone size reflects TCRdb's work, not the paper's. The table records 9,000 or so clones, about 15% of them present only once. Before thyroid surgery, none of the patients had received any treatment. This clonotype originated in a female donor with papillary thyroid cancer or a benign thyroid nodule (not recorded which). Some clones in this sample may be carry-over from other donors' samples. The sample consisted of blood.

This CDR3 is CASSPGTDYGYTF. In DNA form, the CDR3 reads TGTGCCAGCAGTCCTGGGACAGACTATGGCTACACCTTC. This chain uses TRBV27 with TRBJ1-2; 7 bases are a match to TRBD1. The CDR3 contains 13 residues. V dropped 5 bases and J dropped 3; count of bases not matched to a gene: 3. Germline V CDR1 and CDR2: MNHEY, SMNVEV (reference sequence).